The 15 T cell receptor beta chains below come from one sample, sequenced in a study of T-cell reconstitution after alpha-beta-depleted transplantation in children. The authors prepared the TCRbeta library with unique molecular identifiers. TCRdb redid the calling of the PCR reads with MiXCR, one entry per CDR3 protein. The profile shows 420,000 or so distinct CDR3 sequences, approximately 10% of them singletons. This material consisted of PBMCs from the stem cell graft donor, taken from the stem cell graft. These receptors originate from a human donor who donated a stem cell graft to a child with acute myeloid leukemia.

This CDR3 is CASSPHRDIYNEQFF. The DNA for the CDR3 is TGTGCCAGCAGCCCACACCGGGACATCTACAATGAGCAGTTCTTC. The genes are TRBV11-2 and TRBJ2-1; weak D call: TRBD1 (6 bases). V gave up 5 bases and J gave up 3 bases, with 14 bases separating them. CDR1 and CDR2 (germline): SGHAT, FQNNGV. There are 15 residues in the CDR3.

In its sample, this clonotype was seen a few times. The chain recombines TRBV6-1 with TRBJ1-1, with a weak D call TRBD1 (5 bases). The V gene lost 5 bases and the J gene lost 4 bases, with 14 bases spanning the gap. CDR3 length: 14 amino acids. Per the germline V gene, CDR1 is MNHNS and CDR2 is SASEGT. The CDR3 spells CASSLPFGGTEAFF. The CDR3 DNA reads as TGTGCCAGCAGTCTTCCTTTTGGGGGCACTGAAGCTTTCTTT.

The J gene is TRBJ1-6, the V gene TRBV19; D is ambiguous. CDR1 and CDR2 (germline): LNHDA, SQIVND (reference sequence). V was trimmed by 8 bases and J by 3 bases, leaving 11 bases between them. CDR3 length: 14 amino acids. DNA of the CDR3: TGTGCCAGTGGGGAATCTGGCTATAATTCACCCCTCCACTTT. Translated: CASGESGYNSPLHF.

The V and J genes are TRBV15 and TRBJ1-1, with unresolved D. Germline CDR1 reads LNHNV; CDR2 reads YYDKDF (reference sequence). This CDR3 spans 16 amino acids. Trimming left V 1 base short and J 3 bases short, with 15 bases between. CDR3 protein: CATSRGSTAGDTEAFF. DNA of the CDR3: TGTGCCACCAGCAGAGGGTCGACGGCTGGGGACACTGAAGCTTTCTTT.

The chain recombines TRBV5-1 with TRBJ2-3, with TRBD2 matching 7 bases. The CDR3 consists of 16 residues. Germline V gene sequence: CDR1 SGHRS, CDR2 YFSETQ. The V and J ends lost 5 bases and 6 bases, in that order; junction bases with no gene match: 15. CDR3 in DNA: TGCGCCAGCAGACCCGGACTAGGAGGGCCTTCGGATACGCAGTATTTT. Amino acid sequence: CASRPGLGGPSDTQYF.

This clonotype was seen a handful of times. The chain is built from TRBV5-1 and TRBJ1-4; no clear D. There are 13 residues in the CDR3. V lost 2 bases, J lost 7 bases, and 9 bases lay in between. The germline CDR1 and CDR2 sequences are SGHRS and YFSETQ. The CDR3 coding sequence is TGCGCCAGCAGCTTACTTGGGTCTGAAAAACTGTTTTTT. Protein sequence: CASSLLGSEKLFF.

This clonotype was observed a single time. A read error may account for a junction end that differs from germline. This chain links TRBV5-1 with TRBJ1-2, with D uncertain. The CDR3 extends over 13 amino acids. Germline values: CDR1 SGHRS, CDR2 YFSETQ. CDR3 DNA sequence: TGCGCCAGCAGCTTGGACCTGAACTATGCCTACACCTTC. Translated: CASSLDLNYAYTF.

This clonotype occurred a few times. The chain has TRBV12-3 or TRBV12-4 and TRBJ2-1; D is uncertain. Trimming cost V 2 bases and J 3 bases, with 11 bases left between them. This CDR3 is 15 amino acids long. Written as DNA, the CDR3 is TGTGCCAGCAGTTTATCGGCAGCCCTCTACAATGAGCAGTTCTTC. Translation gives CASSLSAALYNEQFF.

This clonotype occurred a few times. This chain uses TRBV3-1 with TRBJ1-2, with a weak D call TRBD1 (5 bases). Germline CDR1 reads LGHDT; CDR2 reads YNNKEL (reference sequence). V lost 10 bases and J lost 8, with 17 bases in between. The CDR3 is 12 residues long. The CDR3 sequence is CATQGRLWGYTF. DNA of the CDR3: TGTGCCACCCAGGGACGGCTGTGGGGCTACACCTTC. Complete variable domain (other parts from reference TRBV3-1 and TRBJ1-2): DTAVSQTPKYLVTQMGNDKSIKCEQNLGHDTMYWYKQDSKKFLKIMFSYNNKELIINETVPNRFSPKSPDKAHLNLHINSLELGDSAVYFCATQGRLWGYTFGSGTRLTVV.

V usage is TRBV27 and J usage is TRBJ1-5, with TRBD1 matching 7 bases. This CDR3 has 15 residues. The germline V gene encodes CDR1 MNHEY and CDR2 SMNVEV (reference sequence). Trimming took 5 bases from V and 0 from J; bases not matched to a gene: 4. CDR3 DNA: TGTGCCAGCAGTAGACAGGGAATTAGCAATCAGCCCCAGCATTTT. It specifies CASSRQGISNQPQHF.

The rearrangement links TRBV29-1 to TRBJ2-3; 8 bases are a match to TRBD2. This CDR3 region has 14 residues. Germline values: CDR1 SQVTM, CDR2 ANQGSEA. Germline trimming cut 4 bases from V and 1 base from J; bases unmatched to any gene: 4. The CDR3 DNA sequence: TGCAGCGTTGGGTCGGGAGGGGGCACAGATACGCAGTATTTT. This translates into CSVGSGGGTDTQYF.

The chain links TRBV7-3 to TRBJ1-2; weak D call: TRBD1 (6 bases). The germline CDR1 and CDR2 sequences are SGHTA and FQGTGA. V gave up 5 bases and J gave up 7 bases, with 14 bases separating them. The CDR3 is 13 residues long. CDR3 sequence (DNA): TGTGCCAGCAGCATTACAGGGTATTCTGGCTACACCTTC. It encodes CASSITGYSGYTF. The entire variable domain, with the rest obtained from reference TRBV7-3 and TRBJ1-2, is as follows: GAGVSQTPSNKVTEKGKYVELRCDPISGHTALYWYRQSLGQGPEFLIYFQGTGAADDSGLPNDRFFAVRPEGSVSTLKIQRTERGDSAVYLCASSITGYSGYTFGSGTRLTVV.

This clonotype has more than one count but fewer than ten. This chain links TRBV12-3 or TRBV12-4 with TRBJ1-4; 8 nucleotides match TRBD1. Trimming cost V 6 bases and J 6 bases; bases outside gene matches: 3. The CDR3 extends over 13 amino acids. DNA for the CDR3: TGTGCCAGCAGGACGACAGGGGATGAAAAACTGTTTTTT. This sequence encodes CASRTTGDEKLFF.

This clonotype was seen many times. V gene TRBV20-1 combines with J gene TRBJ2-5, with 11 positions matching TRBD2. CDR1 is DFQATT and CDR2 is SNEGSKA in the germline V gene (reference sequence). The CDR3 covers 12 residues. V shed 6 bases, J shed 5 bases, and the junction held 2 bases outside the gene matches. In DNA form, the CDR3 reads TGCAGTGCCCGGACTAGCGGGGAGACCCAGTACTTC. Residues: CSARTSGETQYF.

V gene TRBV28 combines with J gene TRBJ1-4, with D possibly being TRBD1 (5 bases). With 2 bases removed from V and 5 bases from J, the gap between germline ends came to 12 bases. The CDR3 loop spans 15 amino acids. Germline V gene data show CDR1 as MDHEN and CDR2 as SYDVKM. The CDR3 region is CASSLQQGSNEKLFF. CDR3 nucleotides: TGTGCCAGCAGTTTACAGCAGGGCTCGAATGAAAAACTGTTTTTT.